This record looks at one T cell receptor beta chain sequence and its context. Its target is not known. Recipients received nonmyeloablative bone marrow transplants from related graft donors, with transient mixed chimerism. Unstimulated Tregs (CD4+CD25+CD127-) and CD4+CD25- non-Tregs were sorted from PBMCs. These data originate in a study of Tregs in tolerant kidney transplant recipients. V was shortened by 1 base and J by 0 bases, with 6 bases between the two germline ends. This CDR3 comprises 14 residues. Germline lookup yields CDR1 SQVTM and CDR2 ANQGSEA. Study results and limitations: Tregs expanded with activated donor B cells seemed most donor-specific. This study did not directly address biological reproducibility. Validation in larger populations is needed because few patients were studied.

Profiled with immunoSEQ multiplex PCR; TCRdb holds only in-frame clones, not every one. The repertoire holds roughly 50,000 clones, with roughly nine tenths as singletons. The chain uses TRBV29-1 and TRBJ2-2; D is perhaps TRBD2 (5 bases). Sequenced material: CD8+ T cells from blood (PBMCs), taken 12 months after the transplant. The receptor was derived from a human patient who received a combined kidney and bone marrow transplant. Some T cells may be supplied by the graft donor. CDR3 nucleotide sequence: TGCAGCGTTGAAGCCGGGACGAACACCGGGGAGCTGTTTTTT. Residues: CSVEAGTNTGELFF.